The entry that follows covers one T cell receptor beta chain sequence. The protocol was immunoSEQ multiplex PCR, while the TCRdb copy is restricted to in-frame clones and leaves out a portion. This table has 150,000 to 200,000 clones, roughly 80% appearing once. The data are from a study of blood T cell repertoires in COVID-19. V was cut by 1 base and J by 4 bases, with 11 bases left in between. The germline gives CDR1 LNHNV, CDR2 YYDKDF (reference sequence). The CDR3 loop spans 14 amino acids. The receptor was isolated from a woman in her twenties or thirties with acute or convalescent COVID-19. Sequencing input: peripheral blood. The chain carries TRBV15 and TRBJ2-7; TRBD2 is a possible D gene (5 bases). The CDR3 region is CATSRAGLNYEQYF. CDR3 DNA: TGTGCCACCAGCAGAGCGGGATTAAATTACGAGCAGTACTTC.